These 10 T cell receptor beta chains share one sample of origin, sequenced in a study of cytomegalovirus exposure and HLA in healthy donors. PCR was performed using 60 Vbeta and 13 Jbeta primers. Data came from immunoSEQ multiplex PCR; TCRdb stores just in-frame clones and leaves some out. The data show roughly 200,000 clones, less than 80% seen once. Sequencing was performed on PBMCs. These receptors originate from a woman younger than 45 in good health and CMV-seropositive.

V usage is TRBV7-9 and J usage is TRBJ1-1; D may be TRBD1 (5 bases). The CDR3 spans 12 residues. V was shortened by 5 bases and J by 9 bases, with 13 bases between the two germline ends. CDR1 is SEHNR, CDR2 FQNEAQ, per germline (reference sequence). The CDR3, as DNA: TGTGCCAGCAGCCGATGGGGGGACCAAGCTTTCTTT. Protein sequence: CASSRWGDQAFF.

The V call is TRBV21-1, the J call TRBJ1-1; TRBD1, as called in the table, went unchecked against the DNA. TRBV21-1 is tagged as a pseudogene. This CDR3 is built from 17 residues. For the CDR3, the DNA is TGTGCCAGCAGCAAAGATAGACAGGGAAAATCTCGCACTGAAGCTTTCTTT. It codes for CASSKDRQGKSRTEAFF.

This chain links TRBV6-5 with TRBJ2-2; D not resolved. This CDR3 contains 14 residues. The V gene's germline CDR1 is MNHEY and CDR2 SVGAGI. V lost 0 bases and J lost 6, with 8 bases in between. In nucleotides, the CDR3 is TGTGCCAGCAGTTACTCGGCAGGCCCCGGGGAGCTGTTTTTT. This codes for CASSYSAGPGELFF.

This clone was counted only a few times. V usage is TRBV27 and J usage is TRBJ2-7, with D possibly being TRBD1 (6 bases). This CDR3 contains 14 residues. From germline, CDR1 is MNHEY and CDR2 SMNVEV (reference sequence). The V gene lost 4 bases and the J gene lost 4 bases, with 14 bases spanning the gap. This CDR3 reads CASSSQGAEYEQYF. CDR3 nucleotides: TGTGCCAGCAGTTCACAGGGAGCTGAGTACGAGCAGTACTTC.

This chain's CDR3 is CASSSSRSVGNQPQHF. The CDR3 coding sequence is TGTGCCAGCAGTTCAAGTCGAAGCGTAGGCAATCAGCCCCAGCATTTT. The chain uses TRBV7-8 and TRBJ1-5; D gene uncertain. CDR1 is SGHVS and CDR2 is FQNEAQ in the germline V gene. The CDR3 has 16 amino acids. Trimming left V 6 bases short and J 2 bases short, with 17 bases between. Variable domain in full (rest from reference TRBV7-8 and TRBJ1-5): GAGVSQSPRYKVAKRGQDVALRCDPISGHVSLFWYQQALGQGPEFLTYFQNEAQLDKSGLPSDRFFAERPEGSVSTLKIQRTQQEDSAVYLCASSSSRSVGNQPQHFGDGTRLSIL.

The genes are TRBV5-1 and TRBJ1-1; 7 bases match TRBD1. Trimming removed 0 bases from V and 2 bases from J; junction bases left unmatched: 7. This CDR3 is 16 amino acids long. Germline V gives CDR1 SGHRS, CDR2 YFSETQ. The CDR3 spells CASSLVLGQTNTEAFF. The DNA for the CDR3 is TGCGCCAGCAGCTTGGTACTGGGACAGACTAACACTGAAGCTTTCTTT.

This clone was recorded once. The CDR3 spells CATSIGMNTEAFF. The CDR3 region has the DNA TGTGCCACCAGCATCGGGATGAACACTGAAGCTTTCTTT. V usage is TRBV15 and J usage is TRBJ1-1; D is undetermined. The CDR3 is 13 residues long. V was cut by 4 bases and J by 0 bases, with 6 bases left in between. Germline V gives CDR1 LNHNV, CDR2 YYDKDF (reference sequence).

The chain employs TRBV5-5 and TRBJ2-7, with D maybe TRBD1 (5 bases). CDR1 is SGHKS and CDR2 is YYEKEE in the germline V gene (reference sequence). The CDR3 sequence is 15 residues long. Trimming removed 3 bases at V and 2 bases at J, with 15 bases between. The CDR3 bases are TGTGCCAGCAGCTCCCGACCACAGGTTGCCTACGAGCAGTACTTC. It specifies CASSSRPQVAYEQYF. The complete variable domain, with remaining parts taken from reference TRBV5-5 and TRBJ2-7, reads DAGVTQSPTHLIKTRGQQVTLRCSPISGHKSVSWYQQVLGQGPQFIFQYYEKEERGRGNFPDRFSARQFPNYSSELNVNALLLGDSALYLCASSSRPQVAYEQYFGPGTRLTVT.

The V and J genes are TRBV29-1 and TRBJ1-1, with D maybe TRBD1 (5 bases). The length of the CDR3 is 14 residues. V was pared by 3 bases and J by 0 bases, with 11 bases between. CDR1 SQVTM and CDR2 ANQGSEA come from the germline V gene. The DNA for the CDR3 is TGCAGCGTTGATGGTTTAGGGGTGAACACTGAAGCTTTCTTT. Amino acid sequence: CSVDGLGVNTEAFF.

The rearrangement uses TRBV5-4 and TRBJ1-2; the D gene is possibly TRBD1 (6 bases). Germline CDR1 and CDR2: SGHNT and YYREEE (reference sequence). V dropped 4 bases and J dropped 4 bases, with 20 bases sitting between them. The CDR3 sequence is 16 residues long. CDR3 DNA sequence: TGTGCCAGCAGCGATAGGACAGCCCAGGTTTTCTATGGCTACACCTTC. It translates to CASSDRTAQVFYGYTF.